The 22 T cell receptor beta chains in this list originate from one sample, sequenced in a study of blood T cell repertoires in COVID-19. Measured with immunoSEQ multiplex PCR; TCRdb has only the in-frame clones, and not every one. This table has 200,000 to 250,000 clones, 85% appearing once. The sample taken for sequencing was peripheral blood. The receptors stem from an older woman with COVID-19, enrolled during active disease.

The chain uses TRBV29-1 and TRBJ2-1; 10 bases are shared with TRBD2. The J segment lost 8 bases and the V segment lost 4 bases, leaving 5 bases of the junction unmatched. Germline loops: CDR1 SQVTM, CDR2 ANQGSEA. The CDR3 has 13 residues. The CDR3 sequence is CSVASGSLYEQFF. The CDR3 coding sequence is TGCAGCGTTGCTAGCGGGAGCCTCTATGAGCAGTTCTTC.

The chain joins TRBV27 to TRBJ2-1; 9 bases agree with TRBD2. V shed 0 bases, J shed 5 bases, and the junction held 5 bases outside the gene matches. The germline CDR1 and CDR2 sequences are MNHEY and SMNVEV (reference sequence). The CDR3 is made up of 16 amino acids. CDR3 sequence reads: CASSLSGGLANNEQFF. The CDR3 DNA reads TGTGCCAGCAGTTTATCGGGAGGACTAGCGAACAATGAGCAGTTCTTC.

This chain joins TRBV4-2 and TRBJ1-2, with D tentatively TRBD1 (5 bases). Germline V gene data show CDR1 as LGHNA and CDR2 as YNFKEQ. The V and J ends lost 4 bases and 6 bases respectively, with 18 bases between them. The length of the CDR3 is 15 residues. This chain's CDR3 is CASSPAGQWVDGYTF. CDR3 coding DNA: TGTGCCAGCAGCCCGGCGGGGCAGTGGGTCGATGGCTACACCTTC.

This clone was counted once. The J gene is TRBJ2-7, the V gene TRBV18; the match to TRBD2 covers 8 bases. Germline trimming cut 5 bases from V and 2 bases from J; bases unmatched to any gene: 5. This CDR3 has 14 residues. Germline-derived CDR1 and CDR2 are KGHSH and LQKENI. The CDR3 region has the DNA TGTGCCAGCTCAGACACGGGGGGGCCCTACGAGCAGTACTTC. It codes for CASSDTGGPYEQYF.

This clone was recorded a few times. The gene calls are TRBV10-1 and TRBJ1-2; D possibly corresponds to TRBD1 (6 bases). V gave up 6 bases and J gave up 1 base, with 12 bases separating them. The germline V gene has CDR1 WNHNN and CDR2 SYGVQD (reference sequence). The CDR3 sequence is 14 residues long. The DNA for the CDR3 is TGCGCCAGCAGAGACAAGGGGGTTAACTATGGCTACACCTTC. Translation gives CASRDKGVNYGYTF.

The chain employs TRBV7-3 and TRBJ2-1, with a tentative D call TRBD2 (6 bases). Germline V CDR1 and CDR2: SGHTA, FQGTGA. V lost 5 bases and J 6 bases, leaving 17 bases between the germline ends. The CDR3 has 15 residues. CDR3 bases: TGTGCCAGCAGCCTCGTCGGGGGAAACGGCAATGAGCAGTTCTTC. Amino acid sequence: CASSLVGGNGNEQFF.

This clone has only one observation. The rearrangement links TRBV4-3 to TRBJ2-2, with D possibly TRBD2 on 5 matching bases. Germline V gene sequence: CDR1 LGHNA, CDR2 YSLEER. Trimming cost V 4 bases and J 4 bases, with 16 bases left between them. The CDR3 spans 16 residues. The CDR3 DNA is TGCGCCAGCAGCCCCGGGGAGCGGCTCCGCACCGGGGAGCTGTTTTTT. Its protein product is CASSPGERLRTGELFF.

The V call is TRBV10-3, the J call TRBJ1-1; D is unresolved. The CDR3 runs to 13 residues. Germline CDR1 ENHRY, CDR2 SYGVKD. The V end lost 2 bases, the J end lost 0 bases, and 4 bases lay between the germline ends. CDR3 in DNA: TGTGCCATCAGTGAGGCGTTGAACACTGAAGCTTTCTTT. Translated: CAISEALNTEAFF.

This chain connects TRBV27 to TRBJ2-1; tentative D call: TRBD2 (6 bases). Looked up from germline, CDR1 is MNHEY and CDR2 is SMNVEV (reference sequence). This CDR3 spans 18 amino acids. The V end lost 2 bases, the J end lost 10 bases, and 27 bases lay between the germline ends. The CDR3 sequence is CASSLLAVSGTSIGEQFF. The CDR3 DNA sequence: TGTGCCAGCAGTTTACTCGCGGTCTCCGGGACTTCGATCGGGGAGCAGTTCTTC.

The V call is TRBV10-3, the J call TRBJ1-2, with D perhaps matching TRBD1 (6 bases). The CDR3 loop spans 13 amino acids. The germline CDR1 and CDR2 sequences are ENHRY and SYGVKD. Deletions cut 10 bases from V and 6 bases from J, with 18 bases between. The CDR3 region has the DNA TGTGCCACCGGGAGGGGGGCTTGGAATGGCTACACCTTC. The encoded protein is CATGRGAWNGYTF.

The rearrangement joins TRBV5-4 to TRBJ1-1; 7 nucleotides align to TRBD1. This CDR3 spans 13 amino acids. After removal of 4 bases from V and 1 base from J, the junction contained 1 base not matched to a gene. CDR1 and CDR2 (germline): SGHNT, YYREEE (reference sequence). The chain's CDR3 is CASSGDRNTEAFF. DNA of the CDR3: TGTGCCAGCAGCGGGGACAGGAACACTGAAGCTTTCTTT.

This clone was picked up a small number of times. The chain joins TRBV30 to TRBJ1-4; D perhaps matches TRBD1 (6 bases). In germline, CDR1 is GTSNPN, CDR2 SVGIG (reference sequence). There are 17 residues in the CDR3. Between the trimmed V and J ends, which lost 3 bases and 4 bases, there was a span of 21 bases. CDR3 coding DNA: TGTGCCTGGAGCGGGACCTCCTTACAGGGTATTAATGAAAAACTGTTTTTT. As protein: CAWSGTSLQGINEKLFF.

This chain connects TRBV4-3 to TRBJ1-3, with a possible D match to TRBD1 (5 bases). Germline-derived CDR1 and CDR2 are LGHNA and YSLEER. Between the trimmed V and J ends, which lost 2 bases and 2 bases, there was a span of 13 bases. This CDR3 is 16 amino acids long. This CDR3 is CASSQTGSRAGNTIYF. As DNA, the CDR3 is TGCGCCAGCAGCCAAACGGGTTCCAGGGCTGGAAACACCATATATTTT.

V is TRBV6-6 and J is TRBJ2-6; D remains unclear. Germline CDR1 and CDR2: MNHNY and SVGAGI (reference sequence). CDR3 length: 16 amino acids. V was trimmed by 6 bases and J by 0 bases, leaving 12 bases between them. The CDR3, as DNA: TGTGCCAGCAGCACCCTGGGCCTCTCTGGGGCCAACGTCCTGACTTTC. It is translated as CASSTLGLSGANVLTF.

J is TRBJ1-2 and V is TRBV27; 9 bases align to TRBD1. Germline V lookup: CDR1 MNHEY, CDR2 SMNVEV (reference sequence). This CDR3 has 14 residues. V trimming: 5 bases; J trimming: 11 bases; junction bases outside the gene matches: 12. This CDR3 reads CASSPQTGTGSYTF. CDR3 in DNA: TGTGCCAGCAGTCCCCAGACCGGGACAGGGTCTTACACCTTC.

The V gene is TRBV4-2, the J gene TRBJ2-1; 13 bases map to TRBD2. The CDR3 runs 17 residues. Germline assignment: CDR1 LGHNA and CDR2 YNFKEQ. The junction had 9 bases not matched to a gene; V was cut back by 5 bases and J by 5 bases. The CDR3 sequence is CASSKGQLAGGDNEQFF. CDR3 DNA: TGTGCCAGCAGCAAAGGACAACTAGCGGGAGGGGACAATGAGCAGTTCTTC.

This chain links TRBV5-5 with TRBJ2-5; D uncertain. V lost 4 bases to trimming and J lost 4 bases, with 11 bases between them. Germline V lookup: CDR1 SGHKS, CDR2 YYEKEE (reference sequence). CDR3 length: 13 residues. CDR3 sequence: CASSRWAPETQYF. The CDR3 nucleotides are TGTGCCAGCAGCCGGTGGGCCCCAGAGACCCAGTACTTC. Drawing the rest from reference TRBV5-5 and TRBJ2-5, the complete variable domain is DAGVTQSPTHLIKTRGQQVTLRCSPISGHKSVSWYQQVLGQGPQFIFQYYEKEERGRGNFPDRFSARQFPNYSSELNVNALLLGDSALYLCASSRWAPETQYFGPGTRLLVL.

This clone was seen only a few times. The rearrangement links TRBV11-3 to TRBJ1-1; no reliable D call. The V end lost 2 bases, the J end lost 4 bases, and 11 bases lay between the germline ends. CDR1 and CDR2 (germline): SGHNT, YENEEA. The CDR3 length is 14 residues. The CDR3 is CASSLQRSGTEAFF. The CDR3 region has the DNA TGTGCCAGCAGCTTACAACGGTCGGGCACTGAAGCTTTCTTT.

This sequence joins TRBV6-5 and TRBJ1-2, with a tentative D call TRBD1 (5 bases). The CDR3 contains 15 residues. V was clipped by 0 bases and J by 6 bases, with 14 bases between them. Germline CDR1 MNHEY, CDR2 SVGAGI. The CDR3 DNA is TGTGCCAGCAGTTACTCGACAGCGGGCCTAGATGGCTACACCTTC. Encoded protein: CASSYSTAGLDGYTF.

The chain carries TRBV6-5 and TRBJ2-1, with 7 positions matching TRBD1. The CDR3 has 11 amino acids. V was pared by 6 bases and J by 15 bases, with 8 bases of the junction left unmatched. The germline CDR1 and CDR2 sequences are MNHEY and SVGAGI. This CDR3 is CASSYGTVSFF. In DNA, the CDR3 is TGTGCCAGCAGCTACGGGACAGTCTCGTTCTTC.

The chain joins TRBV4-3 to TRBJ2-5, with 10 bases identical to TRBD2. Germline values: CDR1 LGHNA, CDR2 YSLEER. V was clipped by 1 base and J by 7 bases; unmatched bases: 3. The CDR3 extends over 14 amino acids. This CDR3 reads CASSQASGSWTQYF. The CDR3 region has the DNA TGCGCCAGCAGCCAAGCTAGCGGGAGTTGGACCCAGTACTTC.

The rearrangement joins TRBV7-9 to TRBJ1-1; 7 bases are a match to TRBD1. Germline CDR1 reads SEHNR; CDR2 reads FQNEAQ (reference sequence). CDR3 length: 19 residues. The ends lost 4 bases at V and 1 base at J; junction bases unmatched: 18. The CDR3 loop reads CASSSPAQGGPLPNTEAFF. CDR3 DNA: TGTGCCAGCAGCTCTCCCGCCCAGGGGGGCCCTCTACCGAACACTGAAGCTTTCTTT. Combining the CDR3 with reference TRBV7-9 and TRBJ1-1 gives the whole variable domain DTGVSQNPRHKITKRGQNVTFRCDPISEHNRLYWYRQTLGQGPEFLTYFQNEAQLEKSRLLSDRFSAERPKGSFSTLEIQRTEQGDSAMYLCASSSPAQGGPLPNTEAFFGQGTRLTVV.